The 13 T cell receptor beta chains below all came from one sample that was sequenced in a study of blood T cell repertoires in COVID-19. The protocol was immunoSEQ multiplex PCR, while the TCRdb copy is restricted to in-frame clones and leaves out a portion. The top ten clones hold roughly 15% of a sample with roughly 80,000 clones, 78% of them seen once. The sequencing input was peripheral blood. Receptors were obtained from a human donor in a cohort sampled during active COVID-19.

CDR3 nucleotides: TGTGCCAGCAGTGAGGGGGTGCCGGGACAGGGGGGCCACGAGCAGTACTTC. Translation gives CASSEGVPGQGGHEQYF. The chain recombines TRBV6-1 with TRBJ2-7, with 11 bases identical to TRBD1. Germline CDR1 and CDR2: MNHNS and SASEGT. Germline trimming cut 3 bases from V and 5 bases from J; bases unmatched to any gene: 12. The CDR3 sequence is 17 residues long.

This chain links TRBV10-3 with TRBJ1-5, with D perhaps TRBD1 (6 bases). Trimming left V 10 bases short and J 2 bases short, with 15 bases between. Germline lookup yields CDR1 ENHRY and CDR2 SYGVKD. The CDR3 has 14 amino acids. The CDR3: CATGRGARNQPQHF. CDR3 coding DNA: TGTGCCACCGGCAGGGGCGCGCGCAATCAGCCCCAGCATTTT.

This chain uses TRBV11-3 with TRBJ2-1; possible D gene TRBD2, 6 bases. This CDR3 region has 16 residues. Trimming stripped 5 bases from V and 0 bases from J, with 14 bases between. In germline, CDR1 is SGHNT, CDR2 YENEEA. CDR3 in DNA: TGTGCCAGCAGCCCTAGACTAGTTGGCTCCTACAATGAGCAGTTCTTC. Its protein is CASSPRLVGSYNEQFF.

This chain links TRBV5-6 with TRBJ2-7; 10 nucleotides agree with TRBD1. Germline V lookup: CDR1 SGHDT, CDR2 YYEEEE. The CDR3 has 15 amino acids. Germline trimming cut 3 bases from V and 5 bases from J; bases unmatched to any gene: 8. The CDR3 bases are TGTGCCAGCAGCTGGGGGGACAGGGGCAGGAACGAGCAGTACGTC. This sequence encodes CASSWGDRGRNEQYV.

This chain connects TRBV11-2 to TRBJ2-1; D may be TRBD2 (6 bases). V lost 6 bases and J 4 bases, leaving 13 bases between the germline ends. The CDR3 covers 14 residues. Germline values: CDR1 SGHAT, CDR2 FQNNGV. DNA for the CDR3: TGTGCCAGCAGGAGGGGAGGTGGTTACAATGAGCAGTTCTTC. Amino acid sequence: CASRRGGGYNEQFF.

In its sample, this clone was seen once. The J gene is TRBJ2-3, the V gene TRBV6-2 or TRBV6-3; D perhaps matches TRBD1 (5 bases). CDR3 length: 14 amino acids. Germline V lookup: CDR1 MNHEY, CDR2 SVGEGT. Trimming left V 0 bases short and J 1 base short, with 5 bases between. The CDR3 protein is CASSYSGGTDTQYF. CDR3 in DNA: TGTGCCAGCAGTTACTCAGGGGGCACAGATACGCAGTATTTT.

Note on this clone: The junction departs from the called germline gene at one end, perhaps through a read error. The genes are TRBV19 and TRBJ1-3, with D possibly TRBD1 on 5 matching bases. Looked up from germline, CDR1 is LNHDA and CDR2 is SQIVND (reference sequence). There are 15 residues in the CDR3. The DNA of the CDR3 is TGTGCCAGTAGTGTTATGGCACAGGCTGGAAGCACCATATATTTT. It translates to CASSVMAQAGSTIYF.

DNA of the CDR3: TGTGCCAGCAGCCGCGGGACAGATAATTCACCCCTCCACTTT. Amino acid sequence: CASSRGTDNSPLHF. The V call is TRBV4-2, the J call TRBJ1-6; TRBD1 matches 7 bases. Looked up from germline, CDR1 is LGHNA and CDR2 is YNFKEQ. V gave up 4 bases and J gave up 5 bases; unmatched junction bases: 2. CDR3 length equals 14 residues.

The V and J genes are TRBV7-2 and TRBJ1-1; D gene uncertain. The germline V gene has CDR1 SGHTA and CDR2 FQGNSA. The CDR3 is made up of 13 amino acids. V lost 1 base and J lost 6, with 9 bases in between. CDR3 residues: CASSLDVGAEAFF. The CDR3 DNA reads TGTGCCAGCAGCTTAGACGTCGGGGCTGAAGCTTTCTTT. Looking up the rest from reference TRBV7-2 and TRBJ1-1 gives the full variable domain: GAGVSQSPSNKVTEKGKDVELRCDPISGHTALYWYRQSLGQGLEFLIYFQGNSAPDKSGLPSDRFSAERTGGSVSTLTIQRTQQEDSAVYLCASSLDVGAEAFFGQGTRLTVV.

This clone has just one count. V usage is TRBV7-2 and J usage is TRBJ2-1; the D gene is possibly TRBD1 (5 bases). Germline V gives CDR1 SGHTA, CDR2 FQGNSA. The CDR3 loop spans 14 amino acids. Trimming removed 4 bases from V and 4 bases from J, with 11 bases in between. The CDR3 protein is CASSWDGAYNEQFF. CDR3 coding DNA: TGTGCCAGCAGCTGGGATGGGGCTTACAATGAGCAGTTCTTC.

The chain couples TRBV7-6 to TRBJ2-1; D perhaps matches TRBD2 (7 bases). V was trimmed by 3 bases and J by 5 bases, leaving 17 bases between them. The CDR3 has 16 amino acids. The germline V gene encodes CDR1 SGHVS and CDR2 FNYEAQ. CDR3 coding DNA: TGTGCCAGCAGCTTCAGCTTAGGGGGGGCCCACAATGAGCAGTTCTTC. This gives the protein CASSFSLGGAHNEQFF.

The chain has TRBV12-3 or TRBV12-4 and TRBJ2-7, with no clear D. With 0 bases removed from V and 9 bases from J, the gap between germline ends came to 9 bases. This CDR3 comprises 12 residues. The CDR3 sequence: CASSLASTGQYF. The CDR3 region has the DNA TGTGCCAGCAGTTTAGCGAGCACGGGGCAGTACTTC.

This clone was found a few times. This chain joins TRBV4-3 and TRBJ1-3; no clear D. The CDR3 covers 15 residues. Germline CDR1 and CDR2: LGHNA and YSLEER. Trimming shortened V by 0 bases and J by 0 bases, and 6 bases separated the two germline ends. CDR3 in amino acids: CASSQDQVSGNTIYF. CDR3 bases: TGCGCCAGCAGCCAAGATCAGGTCTCTGGAAACACCATATATTTT.